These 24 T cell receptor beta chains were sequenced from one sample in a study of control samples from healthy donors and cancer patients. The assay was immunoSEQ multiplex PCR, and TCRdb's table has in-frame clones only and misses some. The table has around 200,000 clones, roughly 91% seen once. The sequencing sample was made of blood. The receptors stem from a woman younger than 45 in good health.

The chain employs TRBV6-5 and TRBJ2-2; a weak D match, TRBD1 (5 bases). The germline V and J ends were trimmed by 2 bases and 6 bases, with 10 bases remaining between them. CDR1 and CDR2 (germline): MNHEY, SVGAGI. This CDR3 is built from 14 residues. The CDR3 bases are TGTGCCAGCAGTTACGGCAGGGCTTCCGGGGAGCTGTTTTTT. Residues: CASSYGRASGELFF.

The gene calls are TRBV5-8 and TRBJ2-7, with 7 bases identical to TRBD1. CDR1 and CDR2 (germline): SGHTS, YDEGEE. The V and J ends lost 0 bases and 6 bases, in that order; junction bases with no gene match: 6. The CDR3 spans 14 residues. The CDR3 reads CASSLARQGVEQYF. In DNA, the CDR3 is TGTGCCAGCAGCTTGGCCAGGCAGGGGGTCGAGCAGTACTTC.

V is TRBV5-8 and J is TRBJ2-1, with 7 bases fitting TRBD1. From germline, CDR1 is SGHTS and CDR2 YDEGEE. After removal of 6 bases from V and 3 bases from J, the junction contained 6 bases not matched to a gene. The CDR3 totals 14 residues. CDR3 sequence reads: CASKGDRLYNEQFF. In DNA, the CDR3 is TGTGCCAGCAAAGGGGACAGACTCTACAATGAGCAGTTCTTC.

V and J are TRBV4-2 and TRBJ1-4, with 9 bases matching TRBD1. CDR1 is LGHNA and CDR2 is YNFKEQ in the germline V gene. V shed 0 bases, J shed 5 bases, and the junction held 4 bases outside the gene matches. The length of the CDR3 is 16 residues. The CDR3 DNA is TGTGCCAGCAGCCAAGATATGGGACAGGGAAATGAAAAACTGTTTTTT. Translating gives CASSQDMGQGNEKLFF.

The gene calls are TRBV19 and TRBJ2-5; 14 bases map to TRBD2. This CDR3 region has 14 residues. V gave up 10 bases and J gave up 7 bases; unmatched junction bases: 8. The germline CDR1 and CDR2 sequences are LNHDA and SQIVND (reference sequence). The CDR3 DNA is TGTGCCACCTCGACTAGCGGGGGGGTTGGGACCCAGTACTTC. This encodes CATSTSGGVGTQYF.

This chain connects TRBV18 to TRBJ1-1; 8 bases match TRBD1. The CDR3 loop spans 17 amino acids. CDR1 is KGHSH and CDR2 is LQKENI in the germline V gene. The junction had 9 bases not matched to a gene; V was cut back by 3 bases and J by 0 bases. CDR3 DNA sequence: TGTGCCAGCTCACCCGACAGGGGCTGGGTGATGAACACTGAAGCTTTCTTT. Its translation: CASSPDRGWVMNTEAFF.

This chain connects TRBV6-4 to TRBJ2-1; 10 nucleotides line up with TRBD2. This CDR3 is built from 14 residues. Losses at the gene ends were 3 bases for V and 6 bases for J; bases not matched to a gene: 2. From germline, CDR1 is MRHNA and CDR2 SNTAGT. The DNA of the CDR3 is TGTGCCAGCAGTGAAGCGGGGGGGCCCAATGAGCAGTTCTTC. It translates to CASSEAGGPNEQFF.

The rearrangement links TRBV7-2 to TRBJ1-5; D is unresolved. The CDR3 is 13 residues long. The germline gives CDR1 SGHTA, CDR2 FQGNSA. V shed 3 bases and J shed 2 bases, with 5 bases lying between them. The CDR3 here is CASSFQRNQPQHF. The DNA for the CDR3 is TGTGCCAGCAGCTTTCAGCGCAATCAGCCCCAGCATTTT.

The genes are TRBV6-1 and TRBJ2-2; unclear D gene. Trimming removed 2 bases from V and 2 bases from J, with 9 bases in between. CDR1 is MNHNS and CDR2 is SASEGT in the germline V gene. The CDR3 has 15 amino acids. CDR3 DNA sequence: TGTGCCAGCAGTGAACGGCCTCTTAACACCGGGGAGCTGTTTTTT. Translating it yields CASSERPLNTGELFF.

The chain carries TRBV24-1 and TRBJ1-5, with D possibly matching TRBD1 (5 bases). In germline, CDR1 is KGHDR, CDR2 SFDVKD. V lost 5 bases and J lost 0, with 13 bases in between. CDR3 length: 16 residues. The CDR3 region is CATSAADTSSNQPQHF. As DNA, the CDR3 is TGTGCCACCAGTGCCGCGGACACGTCTAGCAATCAGCCCCAGCATTTT.

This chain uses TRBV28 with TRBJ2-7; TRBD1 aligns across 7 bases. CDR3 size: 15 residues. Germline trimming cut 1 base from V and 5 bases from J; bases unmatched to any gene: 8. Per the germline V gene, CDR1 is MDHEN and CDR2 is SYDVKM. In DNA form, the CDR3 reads TGTGCCAGCAGTTTATCGCCAGGGGGTGGGAACGAGCAGTACTTC. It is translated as CASSLSPGGGNEQYF.

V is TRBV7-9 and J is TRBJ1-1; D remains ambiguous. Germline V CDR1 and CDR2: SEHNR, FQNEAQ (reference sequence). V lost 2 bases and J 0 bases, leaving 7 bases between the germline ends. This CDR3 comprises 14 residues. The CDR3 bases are TGTGCCAGCAGCTTAAGACGCATGAACACTGAAGCTTTCTTT. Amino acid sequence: CASSLRRMNTEAFF.

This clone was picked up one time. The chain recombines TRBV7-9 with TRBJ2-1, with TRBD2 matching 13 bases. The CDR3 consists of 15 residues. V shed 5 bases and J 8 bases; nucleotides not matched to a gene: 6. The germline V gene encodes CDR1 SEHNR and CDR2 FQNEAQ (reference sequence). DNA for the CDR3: TGTGCCAGCAGCCTTACTAGCGGGAGGGTCCATGAGCAGTTCTTC. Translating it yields CASSLTSGRVHEQFF.

The CDR3, as DNA: TGTGCCAGCAGCCCTGAACAGGGCCACGAGCAGTACTTC. This sequence encodes CASSPEQGHEQYF. The chain combines TRBV12-3 or TRBV12-4 with TRBJ2-7; the D gene is possibly TRBD1 (6 bases). The length of the CDR3 is 13 residues. V was pared by 6 bases and J by 5 bases, with 14 bases between.

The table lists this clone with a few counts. CDR3 sequence reads: CASSERQGRAGNTIYF. The CDR3 DNA sequence: TGTGCCAGCAGTGAACGACAGGGGCGGGCTGGAAACACCATATATTTT. V usage is TRBV6-1 and J usage is TRBJ1-3; 8 bases are shared with TRBD1. The CDR3 contains 16 residues. The germline gives CDR1 MNHNS, CDR2 SASEGT. V dropped 2 bases and J dropped 2; count of bases not matched to a gene: 5.

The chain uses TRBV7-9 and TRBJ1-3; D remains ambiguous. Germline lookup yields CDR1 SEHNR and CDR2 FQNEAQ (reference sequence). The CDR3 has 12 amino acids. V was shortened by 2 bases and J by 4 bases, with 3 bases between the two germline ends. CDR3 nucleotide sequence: TGTGCCAGCAGCTTAATCGGAAACACCATATATTTT. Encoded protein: CASSLIGNTIYF.

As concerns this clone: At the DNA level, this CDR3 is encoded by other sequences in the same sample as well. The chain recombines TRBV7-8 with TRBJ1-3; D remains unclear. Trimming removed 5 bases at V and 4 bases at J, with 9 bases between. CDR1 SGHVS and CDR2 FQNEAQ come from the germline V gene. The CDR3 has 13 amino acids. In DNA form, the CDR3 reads TGTGCCAGCAGCCCCCTACAGGGAAACACCATATATTTT. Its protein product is CASSPLQGNTIYF.

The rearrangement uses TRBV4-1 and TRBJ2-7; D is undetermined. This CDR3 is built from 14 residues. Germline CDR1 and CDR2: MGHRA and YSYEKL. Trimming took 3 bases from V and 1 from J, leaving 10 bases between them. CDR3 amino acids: CASSHGLGSYEQYF. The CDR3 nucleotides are TGCGCCAGCAGCCACGGGCTAGGATCCTACGAGCAGTACTTC.

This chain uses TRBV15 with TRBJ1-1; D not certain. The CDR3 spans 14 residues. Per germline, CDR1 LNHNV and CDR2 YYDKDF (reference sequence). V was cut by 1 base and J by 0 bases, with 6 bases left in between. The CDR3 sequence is CATSRGRVNTEAFF. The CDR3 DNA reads TGTGCCACCAGCAGAGGGAGGGTGAACACTGAAGCTTTCTTT.

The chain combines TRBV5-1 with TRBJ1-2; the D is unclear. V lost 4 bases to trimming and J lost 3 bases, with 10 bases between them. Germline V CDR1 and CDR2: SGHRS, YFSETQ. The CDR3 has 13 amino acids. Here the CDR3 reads CASSPDGDYGYTF. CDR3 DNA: TGCGCCAGCAGCCCGGACGGAGACTATGGCTACACCTTC. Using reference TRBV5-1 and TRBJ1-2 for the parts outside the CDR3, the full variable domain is KAGVTQTPRYLIKTRGQQVTLSCSPISGHRSVSWYQQTPGQGLQFLFEYFSETQRNKGNFPGRFSGRQFSNSRSEMNVSTLELGDSALYLCASSPDGDYGYTFGSGTRLTVV.

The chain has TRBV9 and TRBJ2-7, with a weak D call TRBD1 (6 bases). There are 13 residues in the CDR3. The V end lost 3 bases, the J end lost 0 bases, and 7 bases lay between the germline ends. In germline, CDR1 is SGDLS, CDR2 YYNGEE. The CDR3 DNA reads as TGTGCCAGCAGCGCGGGACACTCCTACGAGCAGTACTTC. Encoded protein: CASSAGHSYEQYF.

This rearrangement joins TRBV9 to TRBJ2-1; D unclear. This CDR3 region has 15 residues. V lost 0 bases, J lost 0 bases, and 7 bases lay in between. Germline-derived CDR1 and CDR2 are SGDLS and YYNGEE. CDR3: CASSVVPSSYNEQFF. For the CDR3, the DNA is TGTGCCAGCAGCGTAGTACCGAGCTCCTACAATGAGCAGTTCTTC.

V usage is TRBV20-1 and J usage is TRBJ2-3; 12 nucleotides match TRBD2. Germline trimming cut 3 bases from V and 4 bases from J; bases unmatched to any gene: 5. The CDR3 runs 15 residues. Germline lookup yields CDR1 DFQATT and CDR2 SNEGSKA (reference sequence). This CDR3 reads CSASPTSGSPDTQYF. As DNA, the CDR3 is TGCAGTGCTAGTCCGACTAGCGGGAGTCCAGATACGCAGTATTTT.

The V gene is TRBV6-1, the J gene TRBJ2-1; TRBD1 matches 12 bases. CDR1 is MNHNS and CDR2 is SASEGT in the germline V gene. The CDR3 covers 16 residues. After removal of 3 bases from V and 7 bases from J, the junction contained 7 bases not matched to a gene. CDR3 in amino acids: CASSEGDRGRENEQFF. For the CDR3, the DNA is TGTGCCAGCAGTGAGGGGGACAGGGGGCGGGAGAATGAGCAGTTCTTC.